This TCR beta chain originates from a study of CD8+ T cells in alopecia areata. Regarding treatment: oral pan-JAK inhibitor, 5-10 mg twice daily. The germline V gene encodes CDR1 SGHDT and CDR2 YYEEEE. This CDR3 spans 12 amino acids. Trimming stripped 1 base from V and 0 bases from J, with 1 base between. This clone was seen more than once but under ten times. The same CDR3 also results from other DNA sequences found in this sample. The authors extracted RNA and reverse transcribed it into cDNA as the sequencing template. The table came from immunoSEQ multiplex PCR; TCRdb's copy has only in-frame clones and leaves some out. The sample contains 98,000 or so clones, roughly two thirds of which appear only once.

This TCR came from a human donor with alopecia areata. The chain has TRBV5-6 and TRBJ1-1; D gene ambiguous. The sample consisted of CD8+ T cells sorted from blood, taken at week 4, from a patient treated with tofacitinib. The CDR3 loop reads CASSLMNTEAFF. CDR3 in DNA: TGTGCCAGCAGCTTGATGAACACTGAAGCTTTCTTT.